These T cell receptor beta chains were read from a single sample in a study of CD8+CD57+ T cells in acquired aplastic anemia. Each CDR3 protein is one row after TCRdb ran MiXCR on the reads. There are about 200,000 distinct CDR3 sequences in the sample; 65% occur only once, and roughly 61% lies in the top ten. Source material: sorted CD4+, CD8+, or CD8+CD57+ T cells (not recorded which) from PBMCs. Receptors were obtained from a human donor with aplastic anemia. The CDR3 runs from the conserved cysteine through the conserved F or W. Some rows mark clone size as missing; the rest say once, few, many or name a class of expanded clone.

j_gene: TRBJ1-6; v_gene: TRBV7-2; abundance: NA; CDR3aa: CASSSTANSPLHF
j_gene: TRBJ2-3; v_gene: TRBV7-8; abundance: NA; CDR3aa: CASSFRDTQYF
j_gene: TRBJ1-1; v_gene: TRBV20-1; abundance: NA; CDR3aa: CSARDPTGGDTEAFF
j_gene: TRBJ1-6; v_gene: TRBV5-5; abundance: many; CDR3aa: CASSSLLSWGSNSPLHF
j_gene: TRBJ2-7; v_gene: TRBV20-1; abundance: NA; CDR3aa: CSVGQGGDEQYF
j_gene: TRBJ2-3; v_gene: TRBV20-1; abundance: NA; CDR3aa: CSARDTSVSTDTQYF
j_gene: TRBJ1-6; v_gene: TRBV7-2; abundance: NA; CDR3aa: CASSRDFGSPPHF
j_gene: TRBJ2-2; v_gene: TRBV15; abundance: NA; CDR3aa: CATSSLMGGYAGELFF
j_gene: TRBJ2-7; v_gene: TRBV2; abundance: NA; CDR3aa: CASSDPASGSHEQYF
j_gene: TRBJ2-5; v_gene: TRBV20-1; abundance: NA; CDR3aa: CSAPGVGETQYF
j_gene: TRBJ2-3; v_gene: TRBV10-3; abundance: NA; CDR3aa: CAISYSMSGGFTDTQYF
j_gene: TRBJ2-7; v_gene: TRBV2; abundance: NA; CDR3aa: CASGPRAQAYEQYF
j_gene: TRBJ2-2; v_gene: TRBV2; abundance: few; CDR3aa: CASGPGLESTGELFF
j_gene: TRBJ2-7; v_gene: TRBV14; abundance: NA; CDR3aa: CASSQVNGPYEQYF
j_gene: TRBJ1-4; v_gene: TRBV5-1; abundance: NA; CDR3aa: CASRMGQANEKLFF
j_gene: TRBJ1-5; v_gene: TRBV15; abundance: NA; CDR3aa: CATRDGNQPQHF
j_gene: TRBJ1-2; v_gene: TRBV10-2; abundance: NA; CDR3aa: CASSERQSYGYTF
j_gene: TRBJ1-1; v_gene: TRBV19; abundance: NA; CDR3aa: CASSIGRERTGDEAFF
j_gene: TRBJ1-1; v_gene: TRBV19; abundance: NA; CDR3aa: CASLGKRALNTEAFF
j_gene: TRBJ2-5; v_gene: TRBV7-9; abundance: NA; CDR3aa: CASSPWGHRFPEWETQYF
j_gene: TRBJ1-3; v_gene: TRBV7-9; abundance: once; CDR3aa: CASSRRGPNSGNTIYF
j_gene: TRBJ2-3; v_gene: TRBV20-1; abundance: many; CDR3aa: CSPGGAGTDTQYF
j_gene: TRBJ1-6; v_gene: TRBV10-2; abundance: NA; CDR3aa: CAGRDRDDSPLHF
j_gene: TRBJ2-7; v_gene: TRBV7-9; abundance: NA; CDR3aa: CASSERLEPEQYF
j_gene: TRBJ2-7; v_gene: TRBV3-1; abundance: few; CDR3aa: CASSQVIGAGGSSYEQYF
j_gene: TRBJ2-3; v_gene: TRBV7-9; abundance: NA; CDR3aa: CASSEGGGGPVDTQYF
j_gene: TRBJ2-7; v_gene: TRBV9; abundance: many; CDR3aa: CASSSRGGPPYEQYF
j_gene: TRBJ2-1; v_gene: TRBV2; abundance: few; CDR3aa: CASSEGRVRDEQFF
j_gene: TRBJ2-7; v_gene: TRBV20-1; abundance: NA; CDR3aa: CSARTLQASPYEQYF
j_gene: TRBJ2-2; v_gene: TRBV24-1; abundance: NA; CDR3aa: CATSDPRVGLTGELFF
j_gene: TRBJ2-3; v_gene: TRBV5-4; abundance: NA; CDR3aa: CASSQRTGPYLTDTQYF
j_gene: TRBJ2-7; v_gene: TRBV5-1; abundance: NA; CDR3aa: CASSSADYEQYF
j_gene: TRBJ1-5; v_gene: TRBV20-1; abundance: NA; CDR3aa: CSAARDSNQPQHF
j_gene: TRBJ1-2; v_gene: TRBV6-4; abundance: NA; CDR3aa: CASRGQGNLNYGYTF
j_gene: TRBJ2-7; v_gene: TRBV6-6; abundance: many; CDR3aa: CASSPGTGSYEQYF
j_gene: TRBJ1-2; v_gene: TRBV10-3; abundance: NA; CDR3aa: CASTALDRENGYTF
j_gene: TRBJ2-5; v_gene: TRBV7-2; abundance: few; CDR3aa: CASSLGARETQYF
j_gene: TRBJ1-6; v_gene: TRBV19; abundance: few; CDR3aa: CASSFQGDRSPLHF
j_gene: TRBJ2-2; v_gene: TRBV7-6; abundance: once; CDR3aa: CASSSTDTGELFF
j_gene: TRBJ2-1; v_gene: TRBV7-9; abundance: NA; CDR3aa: CASSPKVVQGSEFF
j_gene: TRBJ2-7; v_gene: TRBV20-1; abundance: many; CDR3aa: CSARGVNSYEQYF
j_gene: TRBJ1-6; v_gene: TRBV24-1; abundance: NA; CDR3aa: CATSDPLTVNSPLHF
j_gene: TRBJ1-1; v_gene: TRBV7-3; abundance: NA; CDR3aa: CASSPGRGDQRRAFF
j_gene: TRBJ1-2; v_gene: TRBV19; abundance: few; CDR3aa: CASSIRPGRGYTF
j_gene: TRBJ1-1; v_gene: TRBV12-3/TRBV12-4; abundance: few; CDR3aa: CASSRATEAFF
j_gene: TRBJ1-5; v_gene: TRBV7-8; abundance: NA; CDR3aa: CASSQKKFQPQHF
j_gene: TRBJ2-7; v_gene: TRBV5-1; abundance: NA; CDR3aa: CASSDRRGGWSYEQYF
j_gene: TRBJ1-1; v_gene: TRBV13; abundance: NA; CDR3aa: CASSLSRGAILEAFF
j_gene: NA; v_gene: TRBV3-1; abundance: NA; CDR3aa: CASSPGGVGGNEQFF
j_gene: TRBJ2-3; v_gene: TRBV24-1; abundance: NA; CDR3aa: CATSDATRSPLKTDTQYF